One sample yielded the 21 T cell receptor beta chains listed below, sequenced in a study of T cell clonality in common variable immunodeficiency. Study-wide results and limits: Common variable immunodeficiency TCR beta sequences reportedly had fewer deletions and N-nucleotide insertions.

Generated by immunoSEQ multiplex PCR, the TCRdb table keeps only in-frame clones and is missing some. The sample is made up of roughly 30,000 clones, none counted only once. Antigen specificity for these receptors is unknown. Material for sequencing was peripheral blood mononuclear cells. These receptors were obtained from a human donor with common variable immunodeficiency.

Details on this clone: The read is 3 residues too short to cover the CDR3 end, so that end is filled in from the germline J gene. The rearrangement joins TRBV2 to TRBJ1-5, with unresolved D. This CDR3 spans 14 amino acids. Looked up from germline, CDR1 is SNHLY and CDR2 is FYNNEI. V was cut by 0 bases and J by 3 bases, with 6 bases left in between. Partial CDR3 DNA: TGTGCCAGCAGTGAAGCAGCACCCAATCAGCCC. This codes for CASSEAAPNQP. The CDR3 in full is CASSEAAPNQPQHF.

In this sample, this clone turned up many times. The chain's CDR3 is CASSPTGTGNTIYF. The sequenced CDR3 bases are TGTGCCAGCTCACCCACAGGGACAGGAAACACC. This sequence joins TRBV18 and TRBJ1-3, with D perhaps matching TRBD1 (6 bases). The read ends 3 residues shy of where the CDR3 ends; the end is completed using the germline J gene. The CDR3 is 14 amino acids. V was pared by 3 bases and J by 4 bases, with 10 bases between. Germline-derived CDR1 and CDR2 are KGHSH and LQKENI.

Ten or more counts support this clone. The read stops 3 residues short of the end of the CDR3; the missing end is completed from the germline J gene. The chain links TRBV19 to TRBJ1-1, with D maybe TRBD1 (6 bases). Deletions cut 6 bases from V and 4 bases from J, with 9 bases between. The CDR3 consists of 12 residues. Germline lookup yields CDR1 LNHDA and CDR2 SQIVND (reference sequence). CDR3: CASSSGVTEAFF. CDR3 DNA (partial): TGTGCCAGTAGCTCAGGGGTCACTGAA.

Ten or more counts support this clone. The part of the CDR3 DNA that was read is TGTGCCAGCAGTGCCACGCGCGGGGGCGGCACAGATACG. It translates to CASSATRGGGTDT. The full CDR3 is CASSATRGGGTDTQYF. This sequence joins TRBV6-4 and TRBJ2-3; D possibly corresponds to TRBD2 (7 bases). The read finishes 3 residues shy of the CDR3 end, and the germline J gene is used to complete it. The CDR3 extends over 16 amino acids. Germline V lookup: CDR1 MRHNA, CDR2 SNTAGT. V dropped 4 bases and J dropped 1 base, with 15 bases sitting between them.

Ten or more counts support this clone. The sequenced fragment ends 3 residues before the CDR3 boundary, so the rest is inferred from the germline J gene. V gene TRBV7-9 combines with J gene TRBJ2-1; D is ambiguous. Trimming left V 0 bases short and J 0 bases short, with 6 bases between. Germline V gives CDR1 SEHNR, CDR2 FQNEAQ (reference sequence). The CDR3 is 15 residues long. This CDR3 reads CASSLASFSYNEQFF. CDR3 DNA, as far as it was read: TGTGCCAGCAGCTTAGCGAGCTTCTCCTACAATGAG.

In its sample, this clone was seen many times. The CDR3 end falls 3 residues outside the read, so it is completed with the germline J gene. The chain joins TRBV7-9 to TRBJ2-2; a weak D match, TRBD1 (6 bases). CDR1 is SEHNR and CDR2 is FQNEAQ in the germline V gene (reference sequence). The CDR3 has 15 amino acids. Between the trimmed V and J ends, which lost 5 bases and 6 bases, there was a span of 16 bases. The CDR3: CASSHHREEAGELFF. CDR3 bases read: TGTGCCAGCAGCCACCACAGGGAAGAGGCCGGGGAG. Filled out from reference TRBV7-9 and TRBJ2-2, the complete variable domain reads DTGVSQNPRHKITKRGQNVTFRCDPISEHNRLYWYRQTLGQGPEFLTYFQNEAQLEKSRLLSDRFSAERPKGSFSTLEIQRTEQGDSAMYLCASSHHREEAGELFFGEGSRLTVL.

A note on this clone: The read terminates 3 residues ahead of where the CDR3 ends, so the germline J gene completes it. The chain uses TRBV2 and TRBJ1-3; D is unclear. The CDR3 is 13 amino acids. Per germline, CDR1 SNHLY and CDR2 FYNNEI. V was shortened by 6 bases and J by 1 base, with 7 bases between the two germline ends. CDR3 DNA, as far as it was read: TGTGCCAGCAGAGACACGTCTGGAAACACC. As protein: CASRDTSGNT. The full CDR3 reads CASRDTSGNTIYF. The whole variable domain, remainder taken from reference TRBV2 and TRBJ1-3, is EPEVTQTPSHQVTQMGQEVILRCVPISNHLYFYWYRQILGQKVEFLVSFYNNEISEKSEIFDDQFSVERPDGSNFTLKIRSTKLEDSAMYFCASRDTSGNTIYFGEGSWLTVV.

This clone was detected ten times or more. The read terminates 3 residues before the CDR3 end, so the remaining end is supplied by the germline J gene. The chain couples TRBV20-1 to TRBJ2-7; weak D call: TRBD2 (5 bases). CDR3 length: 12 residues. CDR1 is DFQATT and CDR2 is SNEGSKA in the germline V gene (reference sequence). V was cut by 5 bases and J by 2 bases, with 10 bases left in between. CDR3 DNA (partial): TGCAGTGCTTCTACTAGTGCCTACGAG. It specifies CSASTSAYE. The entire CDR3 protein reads CSASTSAYEQYF.

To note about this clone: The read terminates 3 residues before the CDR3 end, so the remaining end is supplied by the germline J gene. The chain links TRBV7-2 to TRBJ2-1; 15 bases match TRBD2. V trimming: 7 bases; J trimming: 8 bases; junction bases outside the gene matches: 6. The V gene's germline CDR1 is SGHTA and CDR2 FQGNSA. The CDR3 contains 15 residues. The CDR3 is CASTWTSGRVDEQFF. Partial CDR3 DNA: TGTGCCAGCACCTGGACTAGCGGGAGGGTCGATGAG.

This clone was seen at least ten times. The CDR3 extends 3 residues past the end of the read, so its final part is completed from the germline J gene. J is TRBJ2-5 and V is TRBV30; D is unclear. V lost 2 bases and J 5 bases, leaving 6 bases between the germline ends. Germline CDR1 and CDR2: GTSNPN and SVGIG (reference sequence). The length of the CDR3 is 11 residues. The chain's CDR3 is CAWSSLETQYF. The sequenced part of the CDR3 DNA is TGTGCCTGGAGTTCGTTGGAGACC.

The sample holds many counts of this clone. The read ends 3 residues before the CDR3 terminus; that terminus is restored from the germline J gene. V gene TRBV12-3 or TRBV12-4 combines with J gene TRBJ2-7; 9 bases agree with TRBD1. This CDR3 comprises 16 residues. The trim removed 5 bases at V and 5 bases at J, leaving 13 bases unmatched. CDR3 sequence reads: CASSKIAGTGHNEQYF. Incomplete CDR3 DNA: TGTGCCAGCAGTAAAATTGCAGGGACAGGGCACAACGAG.

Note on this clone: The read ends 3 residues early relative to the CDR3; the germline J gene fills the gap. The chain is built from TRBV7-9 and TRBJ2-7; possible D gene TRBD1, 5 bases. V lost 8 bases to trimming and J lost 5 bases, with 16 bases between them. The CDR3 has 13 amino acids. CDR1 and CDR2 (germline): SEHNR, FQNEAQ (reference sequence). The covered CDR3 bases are TGTGCCAGCGGGGTGGCCTCAGGGCACGAG. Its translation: CASGVASGHE. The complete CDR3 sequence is CASGVASGHEQYF.

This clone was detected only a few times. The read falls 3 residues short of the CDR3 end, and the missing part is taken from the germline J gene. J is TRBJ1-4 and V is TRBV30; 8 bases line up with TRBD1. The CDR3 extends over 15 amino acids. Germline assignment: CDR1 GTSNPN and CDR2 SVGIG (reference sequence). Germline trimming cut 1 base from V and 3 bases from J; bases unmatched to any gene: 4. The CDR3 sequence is CAWSASGGPNEKLFF. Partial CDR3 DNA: TGTGCCTGGAGTGCGTCAGGGGGCCCTAATGAAAAA.

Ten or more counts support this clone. The CDR3 spells CASSQDRGGDTQYF. The DNA read from the CDR3 is TGTGCCAGCAGTCAAGACAGGGGGGGAGATACG. The rearrangement uses TRBV6-4 and TRBJ2-3, with 9 bases aligning to TRBD1. From the germline J gene comes the end of the CDR3, since the read stops 3 residues before it. V lost 5 bases, J lost 5 bases, and 5 bases stayed unmatched. Germline V CDR1 and CDR2: MRHNA, SNTAGT. CDR3 length: 14 amino acids.

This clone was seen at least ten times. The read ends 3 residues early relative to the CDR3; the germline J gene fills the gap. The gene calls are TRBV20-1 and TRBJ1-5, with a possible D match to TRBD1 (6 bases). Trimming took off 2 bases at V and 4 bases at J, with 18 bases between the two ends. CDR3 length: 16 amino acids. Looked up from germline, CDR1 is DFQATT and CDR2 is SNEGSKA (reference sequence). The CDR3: CSARPSIIQGNQPQHF. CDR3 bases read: TGCAGTGCTAGACCTTCTATAATCCAGGGGAATCAGCCC.

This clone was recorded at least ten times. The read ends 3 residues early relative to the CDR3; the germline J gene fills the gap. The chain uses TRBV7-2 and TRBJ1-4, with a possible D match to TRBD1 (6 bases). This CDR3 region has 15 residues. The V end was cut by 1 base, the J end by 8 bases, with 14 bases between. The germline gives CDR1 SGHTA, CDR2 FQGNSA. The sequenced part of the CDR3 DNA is TGTGCCAGCAGCTTAGGGCTGACAGGAGGGGAAAAA. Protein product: CASSLGLTGGEK. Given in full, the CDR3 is CASSLGLTGGEKLFF. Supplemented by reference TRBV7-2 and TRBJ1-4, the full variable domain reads GAGVSQSPSNKVTEKGKDVELRCDPISGHTALYWYRQSLGQGLEFLIYFQGNSAPDKSGLPSDRFSAERTGGSVSTLTIQRTQQEDSAVYLCASSLGLTGGEKLFFGSGTQLSVL.

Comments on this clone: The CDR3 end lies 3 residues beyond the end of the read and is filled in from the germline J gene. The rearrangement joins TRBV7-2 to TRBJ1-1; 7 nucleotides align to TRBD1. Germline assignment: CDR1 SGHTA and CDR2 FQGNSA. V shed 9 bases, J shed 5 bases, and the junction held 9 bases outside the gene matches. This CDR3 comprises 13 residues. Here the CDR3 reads CASSPGRGTEAFF. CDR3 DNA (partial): TGTGCCAGTTCGCCGGGCAGGGGGACTGAA.

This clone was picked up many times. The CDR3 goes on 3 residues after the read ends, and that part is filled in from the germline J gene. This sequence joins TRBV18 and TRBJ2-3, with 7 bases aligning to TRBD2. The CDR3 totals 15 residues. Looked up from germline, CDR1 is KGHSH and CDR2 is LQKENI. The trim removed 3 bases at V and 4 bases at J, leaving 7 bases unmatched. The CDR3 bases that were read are TGTGCCAGCTCACCTTTAACTAGCGTCCCAGATACG. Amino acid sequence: CASSPLTSVPDT. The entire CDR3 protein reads CASSPLTSVPDTQYF.

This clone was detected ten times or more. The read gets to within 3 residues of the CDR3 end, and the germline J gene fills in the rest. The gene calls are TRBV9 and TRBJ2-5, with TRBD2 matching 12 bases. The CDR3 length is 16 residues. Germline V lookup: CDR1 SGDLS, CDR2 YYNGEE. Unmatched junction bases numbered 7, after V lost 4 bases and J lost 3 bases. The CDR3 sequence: CASSSGRTSGEETQYF. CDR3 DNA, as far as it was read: TGTGCCAGCAGCTCTGGGAGGACTAGCGGGGAAGAGACC.

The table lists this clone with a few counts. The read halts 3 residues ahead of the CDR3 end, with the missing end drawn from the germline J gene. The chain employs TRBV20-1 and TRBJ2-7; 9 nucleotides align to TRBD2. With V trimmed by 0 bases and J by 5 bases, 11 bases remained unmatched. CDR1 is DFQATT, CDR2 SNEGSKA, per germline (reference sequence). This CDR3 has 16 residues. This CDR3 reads CSARDTLSGRFHEQYF. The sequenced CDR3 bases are TGCAGTGCTAGAGATACCTTAAGCGGGAGGTTCCACGAG.

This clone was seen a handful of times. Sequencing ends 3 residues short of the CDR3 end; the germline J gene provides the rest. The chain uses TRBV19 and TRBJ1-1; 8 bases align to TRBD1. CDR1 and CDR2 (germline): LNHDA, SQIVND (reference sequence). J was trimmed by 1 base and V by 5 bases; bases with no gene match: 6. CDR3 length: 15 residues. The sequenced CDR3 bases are TGTGCCAGTAGTTCCGACAGGGGTTCGAACACTGAA. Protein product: CASSSDRGSNTE. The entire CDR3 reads CASSSDRGSNTEAFF. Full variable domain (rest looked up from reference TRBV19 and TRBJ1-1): DGGITQSPKYLFRKEGQNVTLSCEQNLNHDAMYWYRQDPGQGLRLIYYSQIVNDFQKGDIAEGYSVSREKKESFPLTVTSAQKNPTAFYLCASSSDRGSNTEAFFGQGTRLTVV.